These 14 T cell receptor beta chains came from one sample sequenced in a study of T cells in Graves' hyperthyroidism and ophthalmopathy. TCR beta CDR3 region amplification was performed from RNA transcripts. During a first-round RT-PCR of the TCR CDR3, the HTBI primer set was used. TCRdb independently ran MiXCR on the multiplex PCR reads; one entry per CDR3 protein. The data show over 250,000 distinct CDR3 sequences, with around 13% seen just once and roughly 35% held by the top ten. The specimen was blood. The receptor set was obtained from a woman in her thirties or forties with Graves' ophthalmopathy.

This clonotype was counted at least ten times. V gene TRBV6-1 combines with J gene TRBJ2-5; D unclear. CDR1 MNHNS and CDR2 SASEGT come from the germline V gene. V was clipped by 11 bases and J by 5 bases, with 18 bases between them. The CDR3 is made up of 13 amino acids. The CDR3: CALSPGRPETQYF. The CDR3 bases are TGTGCCTTAAGTCCAGGCAGGCCGGAGACCCAGTACTTC.

This clonotype came up many times. This chain uses TRBV9 with TRBJ1-5, with D possibly TRBD1 on 6 matching bases. This CDR3 has 14 residues. Trimming took off 5 bases at V and 5 bases at J, with 14 bases between the two ends. Germline-derived CDR1 and CDR2 are SGDLS and YYNGEE. CDR3 amino acids: CASSATGSHQPQHF. The CDR3 nucleotides are TGTGCCAGCAGTGCTACAGGGAGCCATCAGCCCCAGCATTTT.

The J gene is TRBJ2-4, the V gene TRBV14, with D unclear. V was pared by 4 bases and J by 0 bases, with 13 bases between. Germline assignment: CDR1 SGHDN and CDR2 FVKESK. This CDR3 spans 16 amino acids. The CDR3 sequence is CASSPNWILAKNIQYF. DNA for the CDR3: TGTGCCAGCAGCCCTAACTGGATCCTAGCCAAAAACATTCAGTACTTC.

This clonotype was detected ten times or more. The J gene is TRBJ1-1, the V gene TRBV7-8; D gene ambiguous. This CDR3 spans 10 amino acids. Between the trimmed V and J ends, which lost 8 bases and 2 bases, there was a span of 3 bases. CDR1 is SGHVS, CDR2 FQNEAQ, per germline. CDR3 residues: CASGNTEAFF. The CDR3 DNA is TGTGCCAGCGGAAACACTGAAGCTTTCTTT.

Ten or more counts support this clonotype. The gene calls are TRBV12-3 or TRBV12-4 and TRBJ2-7, with D perhaps assigned TRBD1 or TRBD2 (5 bases each). The CDR3 loop spans 14 amino acids. Trimming stripped 1 base from V and 2 bases from J, with 9 bases between. The CDR3 DNA sequence: TGTGCCAGCAGTTTAGGGGGGAAACCCTACGAGCAGTACTTC. It yields the protein CASSLGGKPYEQYF.

This clonotype occurred many times. This chain connects TRBV28 to TRBJ2-3; possibly TRBD2 for D (5 bases). The CDR3 sequence is 14 residues long. V was clipped by 6 bases and J by 7 bases, with 17 bases between them. Per germline, CDR1 MDHEN and CDR2 SYDVKM. CDR3 in amino acids: CASSHGRTGYTQYF. In DNA, the CDR3 is TGTGCCAGCAGCCACGGCCGGACTGGCTATACGCAGTATTTT.

Ten or more counts support this clonotype. This chain uses TRBV7-9 with TRBJ2-1; D ambiguous. Germline V gives CDR1 SEHNR, CDR2 FQNEAQ (reference sequence). Deletions cut 11 bases from V and 0 bases from J, with 20 bases between. CDR3 length: 16 amino acids. The CDR3 region has the DNA TGTGCCGAATGCCCCCTGAAATCCAGCTCCTACAATGAGCAGTTCTTC. It is translated as CAECPLKSSSYNEQFF.

This clonotype was detected ten times or more. The V call is TRBV18, the J call TRBJ1-1; D is unresolved. The germline V and J ends were trimmed by 2 bases and 1 base, with 8 bases remaining between them. The CDR3 contains 14 residues. Germline V gene sequence: CDR1 KGHSH, CDR2 LQKENI. The CDR3 DNA follows: TGTGCCAGCTCACCATTCCCCAGGAACACTGAAGCTTTCTTT. It yields the protein CASSPFPRNTEAFF.

The rearrangement links TRBV7-9 to TRBJ2-3; D not certain. Germline V gene data show CDR1 as SEHNR and CDR2 as FQNEAQ (reference sequence). Trimming cost V 1 base and J 6 bases, with 14 bases left between them. The CDR3 runs to 15 residues. The CDR3 spells CASSLVRQMKDTQYF. DNA for the CDR3: TGTGCCAGCAGCTTAGTACGGCAAATGAAGGATACGCAGTATTTT.

This clonotype was recorded once. The chain carries TRBV6-5 and TRBJ1-2; D not resolved. The CDR3 consists of 16 residues. Between the trimmed V and J ends, which lost 0 bases and 6 bases, there was a span of 17 bases. Per the germline V gene, CDR1 is MNHEY and CDR2 is SVGAGI. CDR3 protein: CASSYSIAKAVNGYTF. CDR3 sequence (DNA): TGTGCCAGCAGTTACTCGATAGCCAAGGCTGTAAATGGCTACACCTTC.

This clonotype was found many times. CDR3 residues: CASSLSGRIYEQYF. As DNA, the CDR3 is TGTGCCAGCAGCCTTAGCGGGAGAATATACGAGCAGTACTTC. This chain links TRBV13 with TRBJ2-7, with 9 bases matching TRBD2. The CDR3 consists of 14 residues. Germline CDR1 PRHDT, CDR2 FYEKMQ (reference sequence). V lost 5 bases to trimming and J lost 4 bases; unmatched junction nucleotides: 6.

This clonotype was observed a handful of times. This sequence joins TRBV7-2 and TRBJ2-3; TRBD2 matches 10 bases. The germline CDR1 and CDR2 sequences are SGHTA and FQGNSA. The CDR3 has 16 residues. The V segment lost 7 bases and the J segment 0 bases; nucleotides outside the gene matches: 7. The CDR3 DNA follows: TGTGCCAGCATCTCGGGAGCGGGGGGGAGCACAGATACGCAGTATTTT. Translation gives CASISGAGGSTDTQYF.

This clonotype came up many times. The chain joins TRBV7-2 to TRBJ1-6, with 7 nucleotides matching TRBD1. This CDR3 region has 15 residues. The J segment lost 9 bases and the V segment lost 7 bases, leaving 12 bases of the junction unmatched. The germline V gene has CDR1 SGHTA and CDR2 FQGNSA. CDR3 sequence (DNA): TGTGCCAGCAACGGTGGGACAGCACAAACTTCACCCCTCCACTTT. It codes for CASNGGTAQTSPLHF.

This clonotype was counted many times. The V and J genes are TRBV6-1 and TRBJ2-2, with TRBD2 identical over 13 bases. The J segment lost 0 bases and the V segment lost 7 bases, leaving 14 bases of the junction unmatched. Germline V gene data show CDR1 as MNHNS and CDR2 as SASEGT. CDR3 size: 20 residues. The CDR3 DNA sequence: TGTGCCAGCATTAATCAGACTAGCGGGAGGAACGGTTCGAACACCGGGGAGCTGTTTTTT. It yields the protein CASINQTSGRNGSNTGELFF.